The 32 T cell receptor beta chains below come from one sample, sequenced in a study of cytomegalovirus exposure and HLA in healthy donors (dated by TCRdb to about 2017). Receptor libraries were prepared by the immunoSEQ multiplex PCR assay. The table comes from immuneACCESS by way of TCRdb, which keeps in-frame sequences with V and J called. Part of the clones is missing from these tables; in studies checked, under half for an unresolved V gene and the rest for unknown reasons. The sample contains some 130,000 clones, roughly 89% of them found a single time. The ten top clones hold 1% to 1.5% of the sample. The sequenced sample consisted of PBMCs. These receptors were obtained from a woman between 18 and 29 years old in good health and CMV-seronegative.

The chain has TRBV2 and TRBJ1-3; TRBD1 matches at 8 bases. This CDR3 is built from 17 residues. Per the germline V gene, CDR1 is SNHLY and CDR2 is FYNNEI. V was pared by 7 bases and J by 0 bases, with 11 bases of the junction left unmatched. CDR3 sequence reads: CASTRDRPEFSGNTIYF. In DNA form, the CDR3 reads TGTGCCAGCACTCGGGACAGGCCAGAGTTCTCTGGAAACACCATATATTTT.

The DNA for the CDR3 is TGTGCCAGTTCCCCGGACAGGCAGACCCAAGAGACCCAGTACTTC. Protein: CASSPDRQTQETQYF. The chain employs TRBV19 and TRBJ2-5, with 7 bases matching TRBD1. V was clipped by 8 bases and J by 1 base; unmatched bases: 10. The CDR3 is made up of 15 amino acids. Germline lookup yields CDR1 LNHDA and CDR2 SQIVND (reference sequence).

Ten or more counts support this clone. The V call is TRBV15, the J call TRBJ2-3; 7 nucleotides match TRBD2. Trimming removed 0 bases from V and 4 bases from J; junction bases left unmatched: 4. The CDR3 contains 15 residues. Looked up from germline, CDR1 is LNHNV and CDR2 is YYDKDF (reference sequence). CDR3 protein: CATSRDGGGSDTQYF. As DNA, the CDR3 is TGTGCCACCAGCAGAGACGGCGGGGGTTCAGATACGCAGTATTTT.

This chain links TRBV29-1 with TRBJ2-7; D is perhaps TRBD1 (7 bases). Trimming left V 6 bases short and J 1 base short, with 16 bases between. Germline loops: CDR1 SQVTM, CDR2 ANQGSEA. The CDR3 is made up of 14 amino acids. This CDR3 reads CSVGAGQKSYEQYF. In DNA, the CDR3 is TGCAGCGTGGGGGCGGGACAGAAGTCCTACGAGCAGTACTTC.

The chain joins TRBV10-3 to TRBJ1-3; D not certain. Trimming removed 9 bases at V and 2 bases at J, with 11 bases between. CDR3 length: 13 residues. CDR1 is ENHRY and CDR2 is SYGVKD in the germline V gene. The CDR3 DNA follows: TGTGCCATTTTAGGAGGAGCTGGAAACACCATATATTTT. It encodes CAILGGAGNTIYF.

This chain uses TRBV10-3 with TRBJ1-5; the D gene is possibly TRBD1 (5 bases). The CDR3 has 16 amino acids. V shed 0 bases and J shed 2 bases, with 11 bases lying between them. CDR1 and CDR2 from the germline V gene are ENHRY and SYGVKD. CDR3 sequence reads: CAISESLGGGNQPQHF. The CDR3 coding sequence is TGTGCCATCAGTGAGTCTTTGGGGGGGGGCAATCAGCCCCAGCATTTT.

This rearrangement joins TRBV7-3 to TRBJ1-1; D remains ambiguous. Germline V lookup: CDR1 SGHTA, CDR2 FQGTGA. CDR3 length: 14 residues. Deletions cut 4 bases from V and 1 base from J, with 10 bases between. This CDR3 reads CASSSGSRNTEAFF. CDR3 nucleotide sequence: TGTGCCAGCAGCTCAGGCAGCAGGAACACTGAAGCTTTCTTT. The full variable domain, its missing parts supplied by reference TRBV7-3 and TRBJ1-1, is GAGVSQTPSNKVTEKGKYVELRCDPISGHTALYWYRQSLGQGPEFLIYFQGTGAADDSGLPNDRFFAVRPEGSVSTLKIQRTERGDSAVYLCASSSGSRNTEAFFGQGTRLTVV.

V gene TRBV7-2 combines with J gene TRBJ2-3; D is possibly TRBD2 (5 bases). The V and J ends lost 5 bases and 2 bases respectively, with 20 bases between them. CDR3 length equals 17 residues. The germline gives CDR1 SGHTA, CDR2 FQGNSA. The CDR3, as DNA: TGTGCCAGCAGCCGGGAACCGGGATTGGGAATCACAGATACGCAGTATTTT. Translating it yields CASSREPGLGITDTQYF.

This chain connects TRBV7-9 to TRBJ1-2; D gene unclear. Trimming cost V 2 bases and J 8 bases, with 9 bases left between them. Looked up from germline, CDR1 is SEHNR and CDR2 is FQNEAQ (reference sequence). The CDR3 spans 12 residues. The chain's CDR3 is CASSLSRQGYTF. CDR3 DNA: TGTGCCAGCAGCTTATCGAGGCAAGGCTACACCTTC.

This chain joins TRBV7-2 and TRBJ2-5; D perhaps matches TRBD1 (5 bases). Between the trimmed V and J ends, which lost 2 bases and 3 bases, there was a span of 10 bases. The CDR3 runs to 14 residues. Germline V gene lookup returns CDR1 SGHTA and CDR2 FQGNSA. The CDR3 nucleotides are TGTGCCAGCAGCTTATTCGGCAGGGAAGAGACCCAGTACTTC. This sequence encodes CASSLFGREETQYF.

About this clone itself: Other DNA sequences in this sample translate to the same CDR3. The J gene is TRBJ2-3, the V gene TRBV7-3; the match to TRBD2 covers 8 bases. Germline V gene sequence: CDR1 SGHTA, CDR2 FQGTGA. Trimming cost V 1 base and J 3 bases; bases outside gene matches: 3. The CDR3 has 15 amino acids. This chain's CDR3 is CASSLNGGGTDTQYF. CDR3 bases: TGTGCCAGCAGCTTAAATGGCGGGGGGACAGATACGCAGTATTTT.

CDR3 region: CASRSDRAGNTIYF. In DNA, the CDR3 is TGCGCCAGCAGATCCGACAGGGCTGGAAACACCATATATTTT. V usage is TRBV5-1 and J usage is TRBJ1-3; 7 nucleotides match TRBD1. The CDR3 loop spans 14 amino acids. V trimming: 5 bases; J trimming: 2 bases; junction bases outside the gene matches: 4. Germline V gene data show CDR1 as SGHRS and CDR2 as YFSETQ.

The chain combines TRBV18 with TRBJ1-2; D not certain. With 2 bases removed from V and 2 bases from J, the gap between germline ends came to 15 bases. Germline CDR1 KGHSH, CDR2 LQKENI. CDR3 length equals 16 residues. The CDR3 protein is CASSPSSQNLNYGYTF. In DNA form, the CDR3 reads TGTGCCAGCTCACCATCTTCACAGAACCTAAACTATGGCTACACCTTC. Filled out from reference TRBV18 and TRBJ1-2, the complete variable domain reads NAGVMQNPRHLVRRRGQEARLRCSPMKGHSHVYWYRQLPEEGLKFMVYLQKENIIDESGMPKERFSAEFPKEGPSILRIQQVVRGDSAAYFCASSPSSQNLNYGYTFGSGTRLTVV.

This chain joins TRBV9 and TRBJ2-3; 9 bases align to TRBD1. This CDR3 spans 16 amino acids. Germline CDR1 is SGDLS and CDR2 is YYNGEE. V shed 3 bases, J shed 1 base, and the junction held 6 bases outside the gene matches. The CDR3 sequence: CASSADRGIRTDTQYF. The CDR3 DNA follows: TGTGCCAGCAGCGCCGACAGGGGGATTCGCACAGATACGCAGTATTTT.

In nucleotides, the CDR3 is TGTGCCAGCAGCTTAGCGATCGAAACTAGCGGGGGAGAGACCCAGTACTTC. It codes for CASSLAIETSGGETQYF. The rearrangement joins TRBV7-9 to TRBJ2-5; TRBD2 matches 11 bases. Germline V CDR1 and CDR2: SEHNR, FQNEAQ (reference sequence). The ends lost 0 bases at V and 4 bases at J; junction bases unmatched: 7. The CDR3 sequence is 17 residues long.

CDR3 amino acids: CASSLEPTGMTDTQYF. CDR3 coding DNA: TGCGCCAGCAGCTTGGAACCCACAGGGATGACAGATACGCAGTATTTT. The genes are TRBV5-1 and TRBJ2-3; perhaps TRBD1 as D (6 bases). The V end was cut by 0 bases, the J end by 3 bases, with 14 bases between. The CDR3 sequence is 16 residues long. Germline V CDR1 and CDR2: SGHRS, YFSETQ.

The V gene is TRBV19, the J gene TRBJ2-1; 10 bases match TRBD2. This CDR3 comprises 13 residues. V shed 9 bases and J 7 bases; nucleotides not matched to a gene: 6. CDR1 and CDR2 from the germline V gene are LNHDA and SQIVND (reference sequence). CDR3 coding DNA: TGTGCCAGCCTGGGACTAGCGCAAAATGAGCAGTTCTTC. It codes for CASLGLAQNEQFF.

This chain links TRBV5-1 with TRBJ1-2; weak D call: TRBD1 (6 bases). V was pared by 5 bases and J by 11 bases, with 22 bases between. Germline CDR1 reads SGHRS; CDR2 reads YFSETQ. This CDR3 contains 14 residues. CDR3 in amino acids: CASSPGTMGALYTF. For the CDR3, the DNA is TGCGCCAGCAGTCCCGGGACAATGGGGGCTTTGTACACCTTC.

The rearrangement links TRBV6-5 to TRBJ2-7; D remains unclear. The germline V gene encodes CDR1 MNHEY and CDR2 SVGAGI. Deletions cut 0 bases from V and 3 bases from J, with 12 bases between. The CDR3 extends over 15 amino acids. The CDR3 sequence: CASSYSFESGYEQYF. The CDR3 nucleotides are TGTGCCAGCAGTTACTCTTTTGAGTCGGGCTACGAGCAGTACTTC.

The rearrangement uses TRBV5-1 and TRBJ2-1; D might be TRBD1 (6 bases). Per the germline V gene, CDR1 is SGHRS and CDR2 is YFSETQ. Deletions cut 3 bases from V and 7 bases from J, with 20 bases between. The CDR3 has 16 residues. CDR3 coding DNA: TGCGCCAGCAGCTGGCTGGGGGCTACCCCTGGGAATGAGCAGTTCTTC. Its protein product is CASSWLGATPGNEQFF.

This chain uses TRBV5-1 with TRBJ1-4, with TRBD1 identical over 8 bases. With V trimmed by 4 bases and J by 8 bases, 7 bases remained unmatched. Germline V CDR1 and CDR2: SGHRS, YFSETQ. The CDR3 runs to 14 residues. CDR3 bases: TGCGCCAGCAGCGCCAGGGGGCTGGAGGAAAAACTGTTTTTT. Translating gives CASSARGLEEKLFF. Full variable domain (missing parts from reference TRBV5-1 and TRBJ1-4): KAGVTQTPRYLIKTRGQQVTLSCSPISGHRSVSWYQQTPGQGLQFLFEYFSETQRNKGNFPGRFSGRQFSNSRSEMNVSTLELGDSALYLCASSARGLEEKLFFGSGTQLSVL.

The chain is built from TRBV6-1 and TRBJ1-2; 9 nucleotides agree with TRBD1. V was clipped by 0 bases and J by 8 bases; unmatched bases: 7. Germline loops: CDR1 MNHNS, CDR2 SASEGT. This CDR3 comprises 15 residues. The CDR3 coding sequence is TGTGCCAGCAGTGAAGCGGGACAGGGATACGAAGGCTACACCTTC. This encodes CASSEAGQGYEGYTF.

This sequence joins TRBV10-3 and TRBJ2-3; TRBD2 agrees at 7 bases. With V trimmed by 10 bases and J by 6 bases, 10 bases remained unmatched. CDR1 and CDR2 (germline): ENHRY, SYGVKD. The CDR3 runs 13 residues. The DNA of the CDR3 is TGTGCCACAGTGGGGGGGGGTGGTGATACGCAGTATTTT. Its protein is CATVGGGGDTQYF.

This clone was recorded a few times. The chain recombines TRBV6-6 with TRBJ1-2; D not certain. Deletions cut 7 bases from V and 7 bases from J, with 7 bases between. CDR1 is MNHNY and CDR2 is SVGAGI in the germline V gene (reference sequence). This CDR3 comprises 10 residues. Written as DNA, the CDR3 is TGTGCCAGCACCCCCGGTGGCTACACCTTC. It yields the protein CASTPGGYTF.

CDR3 nucleotides: TGTGCCAGTAGTGGGCAGGGACAGACGAACACTGAAGCTTTCTTT. As protein: CASSGQGQTNTEAFF. The chain employs TRBV19 and TRBJ1-1; 7 bases map to TRBD1. Germline CDR1 reads LNHDA; CDR2 reads SQIVND (reference sequence). The trim removed 5 bases at V and 1 base at J, leaving 7 bases unmatched. The CDR3 has 15 amino acids.

The chain combines TRBV5-4 with TRBJ2-2, with 11 bases that match TRBD1. The V gene end was trimmed by 0 bases and the J gene end by 3 bases; junction bases not matched to a gene: 1. Germline CDR1 is SGHNT and CDR2 is YYREEE (reference sequence). CDR3 length equals 16 residues. CDR3 amino acids: CASSLAGQGDTGELFF. In DNA, the CDR3 is TGTGCCAGCAGCTTGGCGGGACAGGGGGACACCGGGGAGCTGTTTTTT.

The rearrangement links TRBV5-4 to TRBJ1-3, with a tentative D call TRBD1 (6 bases). Germline assignment: CDR1 SGHNT and CDR2 YYREEE (reference sequence). With 4 bases removed from V and 0 bases from J, the gap between germline ends came to 14 bases. There are 16 residues in the CDR3. CDR3 loop: CASSPGGATSGNTIYF. The CDR3 DNA is TGTGCCAGCAGCCCGGGGGGGGCAACCTCTGGAAACACCATATATTTT. The complete variable domain, with remaining parts taken from reference TRBV5-4 and TRBJ1-3, reads ETGVTQSPTHLIKTRGQQVTLRCSSQSGHNTVSWYQQALGQGPQFIFQYYREEENGRGNFPPRFSGLQFPNYSSELNVNALELDDSALYLCASSPGGATSGNTIYFGEGSWLTVV.

The chain recombines TRBV5-1 with TRBJ2-1, with D unresolved. The CDR3 consists of 12 residues. Germline assignment: CDR1 SGHRS and CDR2 YFSETQ. V gave up 2 bases and J gave up 5 bases, with 5 bases separating them. The CDR3 DNA reads TGCGCCAGCAGCTTACGGGACAATGAGCAGTTCTTC. It is translated as CASSLRDNEQFF.

This clone was counted once. V and J are TRBV4-1 and TRBJ1-5; D remains ambiguous. V gave up 4 bases and J gave up 4 bases, with 11 bases separating them. The CDR3 sequence is 14 residues long. CDR1 is MGHRA, CDR2 YSYEKL, per germline. Written as DNA, the CDR3 is TGCGCCAGCAGCCGGGCAGGCGTTAATCAGCCCCAGCATTTT. Its protein is CASSRAGVNQPQHF.

V gene TRBV7-9 combines with J gene TRBJ2-1; unclear D gene. The CDR3 covers 15 residues. Trimming removed 1 base at V and 4 bases at J, with 11 bases between. Germline-derived CDR1 and CDR2 are SEHNR and FQNEAQ (reference sequence). The CDR3 bases are TGTGCCAGCAGCTTAGGGGCGAACCGATACAATGAGCAGTTCTTC. Amino acid sequence: CASSLGANRYNEQFF.

The J gene is TRBJ1-5, the V gene TRBV27, with no clear D. The CDR3 is 13 residues long. Trimming stripped 6 bases from V and 3 bases from J, with 9 bases between. Germline V lookup: CDR1 MNHEY, CDR2 SMNVEV (reference sequence). The CDR3 sequence is CASSGSYNQPQHF. CDR3 DNA: TGTGCCAGCAGCGGGTCCTACAATCAGCCCCAGCATTTT.

A few counts support this clone. The rearrangement uses TRBV6-5 and TRBJ2-7; TRBD1 matches at 7 bases. Germline V gene sequence: CDR1 MNHEY, CDR2 SVGAGI. The trim removed 5 bases at V and 0 bases at J, leaving 1 base unmatched. The CDR3 consists of 13 residues. The CDR3 reads CASSRTGSYEQYF. The CDR3 DNA reads TGTGCCAGCAGTCGGACAGGCTCCTACGAGCAGTACTTC.